One sample yielded the 13 T cell receptor beta chains listed below, sequenced in a study of blood T cell repertoires in COVID-19. Profiling relied on immunoSEQ multiplex PCR, and the TCRdb table lists in-frame clones only, not all of them. Among about 180,000 clones listed, 86% were seen once. Material: peripheral blood. The receptors derive from a woman aged 25 to 39 with active or convalescent COVID-19.

A remark on this clone: The identical CDR3 is also encoded by other nucleotide sequences in the sample. The chain carries TRBV11-3 and TRBJ2-3, with TRBD2 as a possible D gene (5 bases). The ends were cut back, 9 bases at V and 2 bases at J, with 21 bases in the middle. The CDR3 loop spans 16 amino acids. CDR1 and CDR2 (germline): SGHNT, YENEEA. The CDR3 sequence: CASSEGLQGFTDTQYF. The CDR3 coding sequence is TGTGCCAGTAGCGAAGGACTTCAAGGGTTCACAGATACGCAGTATTTT.

This clone was picked up one time. V is TRBV25-1 and J is TRBJ1-2; 7 nucleotides line up with TRBD1. Trimming at V came to 1 base and at J to 4 bases, leaving 6 bases not matched to a gene. The CDR3 is 15 residues long. Germline assignment: CDR1 MGHDK and CDR2 SYGVNS. CDR3 coding DNA: TGTGCCAGCAGTGAATCTGGGACAGCGGGCTATGGCTACACCTTC. As protein: CASSESGTAGYGYTF.

This chain connects TRBV12-5 to TRBJ2-7, with D perhaps matching TRBD2 (6 bases). V lost 0 bases and J lost 4, with 7 bases in between. Germline CDR1 and CDR2: LGHNT and FRNRAP. The CDR3 extends over 13 amino acids. The CDR3, as DNA: TGTGCTAGTGGTTTGGTAGGACTATACGAGCAGTACTTC. It yields the protein CASGLVGLYEQYF. Supplemented by reference TRBV12-5 and TRBJ2-7, the full variable domain reads DARVTQTPRHKVTEMGQEVTMRCQPILGHNTVFWYRQTMMQGLELLAYFRNRAPLDDSGMPKDRFSAEMPDATLATLKIQPSEPRDSAVYFCASGLVGLYEQYFGPGTRLTVT.

Only one count was recorded for this clone. The chain recombines TRBV19 with TRBJ1-1; D is possibly TRBD1 (5 bases). CDR3 length equals 11 residues. V dropped 5 bases and J dropped 11 bases, with 12 bases sitting between them. Germline CDR1 reads LNHDA; CDR2 reads SQIVND (reference sequence). The chain's CDR3 is CASSVRVEAFF. The CDR3 DNA reads TGTGCCAGTAGTGTCAGGGTAGAGGCTTTCTTT.

The J gene is TRBJ1-1, the V gene TRBV30; 7 bases are shared with TRBD1. The CDR3 spans 13 residues. V lost 2 bases to trimming and J lost 4 bases; unmatched junction nucleotides: 4. Per germline, CDR1 GTSNPN and CDR2 SVGIG (reference sequence). CDR3 residues: CAWSRTGGTEAFF. The DNA of the CDR3 is TGTGCCTGGAGTCGGACAGGAGGCACTGAAGCTTTCTTT.

This chain uses TRBV5-5 with TRBJ2-1; D might be TRBD1 (5 bases). The CDR3 is 11 residues long. Germline CDR1 SGHKS, CDR2 YYEKEE (reference sequence). Trimming left V 3 bases short and J 8 bases short, with 6 bases between. The CDR3 DNA reads TGTGCCAGCAGCTGGGGCGATGAGCAGTTCTTC. Translating gives CASSWGDEQFF.

CDR3 nucleotides: TGTGCCAGCTCACCAGAAGGCCCGGGAGGCTATGGCTACACCTTC. It is translated as CASSPEGPGGYGYTF. This chain uses TRBV18 with TRBJ1-2; D gene uncertain. The CDR3 consists of 15 residues. V gave up 2 bases and J gave up 4 bases, with 14 bases separating them. CDR1 is KGHSH, CDR2 LQKENI, per germline.

The V and J genes are TRBV28 and TRBJ2-7; a weak D match, TRBD1 (6 bases). The CDR3 extends over 15 amino acids. In germline, CDR1 is MDHEN, CDR2 SYDVKM. V dropped 7 bases and J dropped 0 bases, with 16 bases sitting between them. CDR3 bases: TGTGCCAGCACCCTTAGTCCCAGGGGCTCCTACGAGCAGTACTTC. As protein: CASTLSPRGSYEQYF.

The chain joins TRBV10-3 to TRBJ2-5; D may be TRBD2 (6 bases). The CDR3 totals 15 residues. V dropped 0 bases and J dropped 2 bases, with 10 bases sitting between them. CDR1 is ENHRY, CDR2 SYGVKD, per germline. The CDR3 protein is CAISESGGSQETQYF. The CDR3, as DNA: TGTGCCATCAGTGAGTCTGGGGGGTCTCAAGAGACCCAGTACTTC.

The genes are TRBV11-2 and TRBJ2-3; possibly TRBD2 for D (5 bases). The CDR3 covers 15 residues. V was trimmed by 1 base and J by 2 bases, leaving 10 bases between them. Germline V lookup: CDR1 SGHAT, CDR2 FQNNGV. The CDR3 sequence is CASSLGSGITDTQYF. CDR3 nucleotide sequence: TGTGCCAGCAGCTTAGGGTCGGGGATCACAGATACGCAGTATTTT.

The rearrangement joins TRBV6-5 to TRBJ2-3; perhaps TRBD2 as D (5 bases). V was clipped by 10 bases and J by 6 bases, with 14 bases between them. The CDR3 is 12 residues long. Germline-derived CDR1 and CDR2 are MNHEY and SVGAGI. The CDR3: CATRTGPDTQYF. CDR3 DNA: TGTGCCACCCGGACTGGGCCGGATACGCAGTATTTT.

The genes are TRBV21-1 and TRBJ1-2. TRBV21-1 is classified as a pseudogene. The CDR3 is 15 amino acids. CDR3 nucleotides: TGTGCCAGCAGCAAAGGGAGGACGCATAACTATGGCTACACCTTC. Amino acid sequence: CASSKGRTHNYGYTF.

In DNA, the CDR3 is TGTGCCAGCAGCGTGCGCTACTACGAGCAGTACTTC. Its translation: CASSVRYYEQYF. The chain uses TRBV5-8 and TRBJ2-7; D unclear. CDR3 length: 12 amino acids. V lost 4 bases and J lost 3, with 8 bases in between. Per the germline V gene, CDR1 is SGHTS and CDR2 is YDEGEE.